These T cell receptor beta chains were read from a single sample in a study of CD8 T cells in ankylosing spondylitis. One entry per CDR3 protein results from TCRdb running MiXCR on the 5' RACE reads. In the table there are 250,000 to 350,000 distinct CDR3 sequences, around 21% of which are singletons. Sequencing input: blood, either unsorted or a sorted T cell fraction (not recorded which). These receptors originate from a female donor with ankylosing spondylitis or in good health (not recorded which). The CDR3 runs from the conserved cysteine through the conserved F or W.

TRBV13,TRBJ1-1,CASSLGVGVNTEAFF
TRBV7-2,TRBJ2-1,CASSRGLAYNEQFF
TRBV29-1,TRBJ2-3,CSVEETGTDTQYF
TRBV5-1,TRBJ1-4,CASSLGQKSEKLFF
TRBV20-1,TRBJ1-2,CSASYRGIYGYTF
TRBV9,TRBJ2-3,CASSVLGVNTDTQYF
TRBV3-1,TRBJ2-5,CASSQDLGQETQYF
TRBV9,TRBJ1-1,CASSDNPGSEAFF
TRBV30,TRBJ1-1,CAWDDSGTEAFF
TRBV12-3/TRBV12-4,TRBJ1-2,CASSLVYGGRSGYTF
TRBV20-1,TRBJ2-1,CSATPGLAASYNEQFF
TRBV18,TRBJ2-7,CASSSGRGTYEQYF
TRBV11-3,TRBJ2-5,CASSRGAGETQYF
TRBV7-6,TRBJ1-6,CASSLGKSYNSPLHF
TRBV12-3/TRBV12-4,TRBJ2-7,CASSLQSYEQYF
TRBV12-3/TRBV12-4,TRBJ2-3,CASSPWDRDTDTQYF
TRBV12-3/TRBV12-4,TRBJ2-1,CASSFAGEQFF
TRBV12-3/TRBV12-4,TRBJ1-1,CASSTGSRNTEAFF
TRBV7-2,TRBJ2-7,CASSPGLGPYEQYF
TRBV29-1,TRBJ2-5,CSVPGGYGGETQYF
TRBV6-2/TRBV6-3,TRBJ1-1,CASRGTGIEDTEAFF
TRBV29-1,TRBJ1-5,CSVEVTGESNQPQHF
TRBV20-1,TRBJ2-3,CSARDGVTTDTQYF
TRBV5-1,TRBJ2-7,CASSLEGVVSYEQYF
TRBV24-1,TRBJ2-2,CATAGQGALTGELFF
TRBV4-3,TRBJ2-7,CASSQSLTDRAYEQYF
TRBV12-3/TRBV12-4,TRBJ1-1,CASSLGHSMNTEAFF
TRBV20-1,TRBJ2-1,CSARDMRRAARGEQFF
TRBV2,TRBJ2-1,CASSFTSGRRFSEQFF
TRBV27,TRBJ1-1,CASSSRQGNTEAFF
TRBV6-1,TRBJ1-6,CASRGPDRGDSPLHF
TRBV24-1,TRBJ2-1,CATSGGHEQFF
TRBV5-1,TRBJ1-1,CASSPGPRVPTEAFF
TRBV9,TRBJ2-1,CASTGTPEGLVQFF
TRBV10-3,TRBJ1-2,CAISESGANYGYTF
TRBV12-3/TRBV12-4,TRBJ1-5,CASRSGTGVNQPQHF
TRBV9,TRBJ1-1,CASSVVDRAAEAFF
TRBV6-2/TRBV6-3,TRBJ1-5,CASAHGQPQHF
TRBV5-6,TRBJ2-1,CASSLMGLQFF
TRBV12-3/TRBV12-4,TRBJ2-3,CASSSVPGLAHTDTQYF
TRBV5-1,TRBJ2-7,CASSWGLAGVGEQYF
TRBV30,TRBJ1-2,CAWSPYGYTF
TRBV7-9,TRBJ2-3,CASTRGGVRDTQYF
TRBV28,TRBJ1-5,CASSLFRGLSQPQHF
TRBV12-3/TRBV12-4,TRBJ2-2,CASSRLAGGPLTGELFF
TRBV7-2,TRBJ2-7,CASSRRTGPSSYEQYF
TRBV20-1,TRBJ2-5,CSAPEMISETQYF
TRBV12-3/TRBV12-4,TRBJ1-5,CASSLAHANQPQHF